Described below is a single T cell receptor beta chain sequence and its context. As yet, its antigen is unknown. This entry comes from a study of shared clonotypes between healthy human individuals. Broader study findings: Generally, naive subsets came out with larger estimated richness than memory subsets.

Germline CDR1 MNHNS, CDR2 SASEGT. The V end was cut by 5 bases, the J end by 2 bases, with 7 bases between. The CDR3 is 13 residues long. CD45RO-negative, CCR7-selected cells formed the naive CD8 fraction, which excluded terminally differentiated effector memory CD45RA+ cells. Using immunoSEQ multiplex PCR, the repertoire was profiled, and TCRdb retains in-frame clones only, with some absent. Seen here are about 870,000 clones, roughly 92% observed once, and the top ten hold 20% to 30%. This chain uses TRBV6-1 with TRBJ1-3; D is undetermined. The TCR was taken from a man aged 25-45 years in good health. Sequencing was carried out using naive CD8+ T cells sorted from blood. The chain's CDR3 is CASSPRTGNTIYF. CDR3 DNA: TGTGCCAGCAGTCCCCGGACTGGAAACACCATATATTTT.